This T cell receptor (beta chain) comes out of a study of cytomegalovirus exposure and HLA in healthy donors. Study findings and constraints: Cytomegalovirus association was assigned to some 160 TCR beta chains. In a later analysis, around 18,000 TCR beta sequences were associated with HLA alleles at 0.05 false discovery rate.

Trimming took 2 bases from V and 0 from J, leaving 13 bases between them. Germline-derived CDR1 and CDR2 are MNHNS and SASEGT. The CDR3 has 16 residues. Researchers ran the PCR with 60 Vbeta and 13 Jbeta primers. The table came from immunoSEQ multiplex PCR; TCRdb's copy has only in-frame clones and leaves some out. The table lists approximately 110,000 clones, over 60% of them singletons. Turning to this clone: Its antigen is undetermined.

The TCR was taken from a middle-aged woman in good health and CMV-seropositive. V and J are TRBV6-1 and TRBJ1-2, with D perhaps matching TRBD1 (5 bases). Sequencing input: PBMCs. CDR3 DNA: TGTGCCAGCAGTGAATGGGGGGGGATGACTAACTATGGCTACACCTTC. It is translated as CASSEWGGMTNYGYTF.